One and the same sample provided the 17 T cell receptor beta chains below, sequenced in a study of CD8 T cells in Susac syndrome. After extraction with the RNeasy kit, about 0.45 to 1 ug of the RNA was reverse transcribed using random hexamers. TCRdb reprocessed the immunoSEQ multiplex PCR reads via MiXCR and lists one record per CDR3 protein. The sample lists around 120,000 distinct CDR3 sequences; more than 85% were seen once. Sequencing was performed on CD4+ T cells from PBMCs. The receptors derive from a human donor with multiple sclerosis.

CDR3 nucleotides: TGTGCCAGTAGTATCCGACAGGGGGCGATGGGAACTAATGAAAAACTGTTTTTT. Translating it yields CASSIRQGAMGTNEKLFF. The rearrangement uses TRBV19 and TRBJ1-4; 10 positions agree with TRBD1. Germline CDR1 is LNHDA and CDR2 is SQIVND (reference sequence). Trimming cost V 3 bases and J 1 base; bases outside gene matches: 8. CDR3 length: 18 residues.

This sequence joins TRBV9 and TRBJ2-1; 9 positions match TRBD1. Germline V lookup: CDR1 SGDLS, CDR2 YYNGEE. The junction had 9 bases not matched to a gene; V was cut back by 3 bases and J by 5 bases. This CDR3 contains 16 residues. The CDR3 reads CASSGLGQGRNNEQFF. The DNA of the CDR3 is TGTGCCAGCAGCGGGCTGGGACAGGGTAGGAACAATGAGCAGTTCTTC.

The J gene is TRBJ2-7, the V gene TRBV20-1, with TRBD2 as a possible D gene (6 bases). Deletions cut 3 bases from V and 3 bases from J, with 18 bases between. Per the germline V gene, CDR1 is DFQATT and CDR2 is SNEGSKA (reference sequence). This CDR3 is built from 15 residues. CDR3 protein: CSASPGGRSIYEQYF. CDR3 in DNA: TGCAGTGCTAGTCCTGGGGGGAGATCAATCTACGAGCAGTACTTC.

This clonotype was picked up one time. The CDR3 DNA sequence: TGCGCCAGCTGCCGGGACAGCCCGGCAAGGGAGACCCAGTACTTC. Translated, it gives CASCRDSPARETQYF. The chain joins TRBV5-1 to TRBJ2-5; TRBD1 aligns across 7 bases. From germline, CDR1 is SGHRS and CDR2 YFSETQ. This CDR3 is 15 amino acids long. V shed 7 bases and J 5 bases; nucleotides not matched to a gene: 14. Together with reference TRBV5-1 and TRBJ2-5, the CDR3 gives the full variable domain: KAGVTQTPRYLIKTRGQQVTLSCSPISGHRSVSWYQQTPGQGLQFLFEYFSETQRNKGNFPGRFSGRQFSNSRSEMNVSTLELGDSALYLCASCRDSPARETQYFGPGTRLLVL.

The rearrangement links TRBV19 to TRBJ2-5; D gene uncertain. The CDR3 runs 12 residues. Between the trimmed V and J ends, which lost 6 bases and 4 bases, there was a span of 9 bases. Germline V gene data show CDR1 as LNHDA and CDR2 as SQIVND (reference sequence). Written as DNA, the CDR3 is TGTGCCAGTAGCAAATTAACAGAGACCCAGTACTTC. Translation: CASSKLTETQYF.

The chain employs TRBV10-3 and TRBJ1-6; D is unresolved. Trimming pared 6 bases from V and 4 bases from J, leaving 19 bases between. CDR1 and CDR2 from the germline V gene are ENHRY and SYGVKD. This CDR3 has 17 amino acids. The CDR3 protein is CAISPSTAGFYNSPLHF. CDR3 DNA: TGTGCCATCAGCCCATCTACAGCGGGTTTTTATAATTCACCCCTCCACTTT.

V and J are TRBV3-1 and TRBJ2-2, with TRBD2 matching over 15 bases. CDR3 length: 16 amino acids. V was clipped by 4 bases and J by 5 bases; unmatched bases: 2. Germline V gene data show CDR1 as LGHDT and CDR2 as YNNKEL (reference sequence). CDR3 bases: TGTGCCAGCAGCCTCGGACTAGCGGGGGGGACCGGGGAGCTGTTTTTT. This encodes CASSLGLAGGTGELFF. The whole variable domain, filled in from reference TRBV3-1 and TRBJ2-2, reads DTAVSQTPKYLVTQMGNDKSIKCEQNLGHDTMYWYKQDSKKFLKIMFSYNNKELIINETVPNRFSPKSPDKAHLNLHINSLELGDSAVYFCASSLGLAGGTGELFFGEGSRLTVL.

The J gene is TRBJ1-5, the V gene TRBV4-2, with TRBD1 identical over 9 bases. V lost 2 bases, J lost 4 bases, and 3 bases stayed unmatched. The CDR3 contains 15 residues. Per germline, CDR1 LGHNA and CDR2 YNFKEQ. CDR3 bases: TGTGCCAGCAGCCAATCGGGACAGGGTAATCAGCCCCAGCATTTT. Its protein is CASSQSGQGNQPQHF.

This chain connects TRBV20-1 to TRBJ1-1; D ambiguous. The CDR3 is 11 residues long. V gave up 5 bases and J gave up 4 bases, with 8 bases separating them. Germline V gene data show CDR1 as DFQATT and CDR2 as SNEGSKA (reference sequence). The CDR3 loop is CSAPTVTEAFF. For the CDR3, the DNA is TGCAGTGCTCCCACAGTCACTGAAGCTTTCTTT.

This clonotype was seen once. The chain couples TRBV5-1 to TRBJ2-1; D possibly corresponds to TRBD2 (6 bases). Per germline, CDR1 SGHRS and CDR2 YFSETQ. Trimming removed 2 bases at V and 8 bases at J, with 11 bases between. CDR3 length: 13 amino acids. CDR3 protein: CASSLALAYEQFF. In nucleotides, the CDR3 is TGCGCCAGCAGCTTAGCACTAGCTTATGAGCAGTTCTTC. The entire variable domain, with the rest obtained from reference TRBV5-1 and TRBJ2-1, is as follows: KAGVTQTPRYLIKTRGQQVTLSCSPISGHRSVSWYQQTPGQGLQFLFEYFSETQRNKGNFPGRFSGRQFSNSRSEMNVSTLELGDSALYLCASSLALAYEQFFGPGTRLTVL.

The genes are TRBV29-1 and TRBJ2-7; 9 bases are shared with TRBD1. The V and J ends lost 6 bases and 4 bases, in that order; junction bases with no gene match: 7. Germline CDR1 reads SQVTM; CDR2 reads ANQGSEA. The CDR3 runs to 13 residues. The CDR3 spells CSVTGGSGYEQYF. The CDR3, as DNA: TGCAGCGTGACAGGGGGTTCTGGGTACGAGCAGTACTTC.

The DNA of the CDR3 is TGTGCCAGCAGCGTAACTCCAGCTATCACCTACGAGCAGTACTTC. Protein product: CASSVTPAITYEQYF. V is TRBV9 and J is TRBJ2-7; D is uncertain. Germline V gene data show CDR1 as SGDLS and CDR2 as YYNGEE. The length of the CDR3 is 15 residues. Trimming shortened V by 1 base and J by 2 bases, and 13 bases separated the two germline ends.

The rearrangement uses TRBV12-3 or TRBV12-4 and TRBJ2-1; tentatively, D is TRBD1 (6 bases). This CDR3 comprises 13 residues. Trimming left V 6 bases short and J 4 bases short, with 10 bases between. CDR3 loop: CASRPTGYNEQFF. The CDR3 coding sequence is TGTGCCAGCAGGCCTACAGGGTACAATGAGCAGTTCTTC.

The V and J genes are TRBV6-2 or TRBV6-3 and TRBJ2-7, with a tentative D call TRBD2 (5 bases). This CDR3 is 13 amino acids long. V lost 2 bases to trimming and J lost 7 bases, with 12 bases between them. CDR1 and CDR2 from the germline V gene are MNHEY and SVGEGT. The CDR3 bases are TGTGCCAGCAGTTACGACACCCGGAGGGAGCAGTACTTC. Translating gives CASSYDTRREQYF.

As to this clonotype: The junction and the germline gene differ at one end; a read error may be behind it. The CDR3 DNA reads as TGTGCCAGCAGTAAAGCCAGACAGGGTATTTCCCAAGAGACCCAGTACTTC. It specifies CASSKARQGISQETQYF. The chain recombines TRBV2 with TRBJ2-5; TRBD1 matches at 7 bases. Germline V gene sequence: CDR1 SNHLY, CDR2 FYNNEI. There are 17 residues in the CDR3.

This clonotype was seen once. The gene calls are TRBV4-3 and TRBJ2-1, with TRBD2 matching over 9 bases. Germline V CDR1 and CDR2: LGHNA, YSLEER. Trimming cost V 1 base and J 3 bases; bases outside gene matches: 7. This CDR3 has 17 amino acids. DNA for the CDR3: TGCGCCAGCAGCCAAGGTCCCTCAGCGGGGGGCTACAATGAGCAGTTCTTC. Residues: CASSQGPSAGGYNEQFF.

This chain uses TRBV6-6 with TRBJ1-2, with D maybe TRBD1 (6 bases). Germline CDR1 and CDR2: MNHNY and SVGAGI (reference sequence). Trimming left V 5 bases short and J 1 base short, with 14 bases between. The CDR3 has 15 residues. The chain's CDR3 is CASSGQRFDNYGYTF. The CDR3 coding sequence is TGTGCCAGCAGTGGACAGCGATTCGATAACTATGGCTACACCTTC.